The sequence of this TCR beta chain was determined in a study of cytomegalovirus exposure and HLA in healthy donors. The PCR had 60 Vbeta and 13 Jbeta primers. The table came from immunoSEQ multiplex PCR; TCRdb's copy has only in-frame clones and leaves some out. Counted here are about 84,000 clones, more than 70% occurring once; the ten biggest clones make up around 2.6%. CDR1 and CDR2 from the germline V gene are SGHVS and FNYEAQ. This CDR3 contains 13 residues. The V segment lost 3 bases and the J segment 6 bases; nucleotides outside the gene matches: 1. The chain employs TRBV7-6 and TRBJ2-1; 8 bases line up with TRBD2. The sequenced sample was PBMCs. The TCR originated in a male donor in good health and CMV-seropositive. The CDR3 bases are TGTGCCAGCAGCTTTAGCGGGGCCAATGAGCAGTTCTTC. Protein product: CASSFSGANEQFF.